This T cell receptor beta chain was sequenced for a study of T-cell reconstitution after alpha-beta-depleted transplantation in children. V gave up 3 bases and J gave up 5 bases; unmatched junction bases: 5. Germline CDR1 reads SGHTA; CDR2 reads FQGNSA. The CDR3 has 17 amino acids. TCRbeta library construction was performed incorporating unique molecular identifiers. TCRdb analysed the PCR reads with MiXCR anew, one entry per CDR3 protein. The table includes about 540,000 distinct CDR3 sequences, around 20% detected once. The source of this sequence is a human donor who donated a stem cell graft to a child with acute lymphoblastic leukemia. The specimen comprised PBMCs from the stem cell graft donor, sampled from the stem cell graft. The V gene is TRBV7-2, the J gene TRBJ2-1; 15 bases match TRBD2. CDR3 in amino acids: CASSFPRTSGRDNEQFF. CDR3 nucleotide sequence: TGTGCCAGCAGCTTCCCTCGGACTAGCGGGAGGGACAATGAGCAGTTCTTC.